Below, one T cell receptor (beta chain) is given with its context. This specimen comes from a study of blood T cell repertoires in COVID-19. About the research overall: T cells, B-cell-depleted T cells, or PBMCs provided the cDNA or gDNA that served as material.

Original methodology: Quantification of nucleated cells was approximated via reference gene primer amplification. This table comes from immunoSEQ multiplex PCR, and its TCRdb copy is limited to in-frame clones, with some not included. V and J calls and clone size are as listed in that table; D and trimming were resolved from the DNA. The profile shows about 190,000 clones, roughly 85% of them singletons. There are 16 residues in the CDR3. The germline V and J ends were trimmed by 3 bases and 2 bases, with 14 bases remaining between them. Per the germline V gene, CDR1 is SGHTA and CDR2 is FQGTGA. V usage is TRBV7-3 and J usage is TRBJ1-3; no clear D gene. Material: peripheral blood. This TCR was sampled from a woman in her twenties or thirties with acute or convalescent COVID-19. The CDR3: CASSFGQVDAGNTIYF. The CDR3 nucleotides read TGTGCCAGCAGCTTTGGGCAGGTTGACGCTGGAAACACCATATATTTT.